This passage covers 10 T cell receptor beta chains from one sample sequenced in a study of T cell repertoires in cytomegalovirus infection. TCRdb re-analysed the reads in MiXCR, keeping a single row per CDR3 protein. Among hundreds of thousands of distinct CDR3 sequences listed, about two fifths were seen once. For these receptors, no antigen is known. The sequencing used cultured PBMCs, collected from culture after CMV antigen stimulation. These receptors all stem from a human donor in good health (CMV status not recorded). Some clones in this sample may be carry-over from other donors' samples.

The J gene is TRBJ1-5, the V gene TRBV7-9; no firm D call. V was trimmed by 2 bases and J by 3 bases, leaving 8 bases between them. This CDR3 has 14 residues. Germline lookup yields CDR1 SEHNR and CDR2 FQNEAQ (reference sequence). This CDR3 reads CASSLNPTNQPQHF. In DNA, the CDR3 is TGTGCCAGCAGCTTAAACCCCACCAATCAGCCCCAGCATTTT.

This clonotype turned up a few times. V and J are TRBV6-1 and TRBJ1-5; no clear D gene. The ends were cut back, 1 base at V and 8 bases at J, with 12 bases in the middle. The CDR3 loop spans 14 amino acids. Germline V gene sequence: CDR1 MNHNS, CDR2 SASEGT. The CDR3 bases are TGTGCCAGCAGTGAAGGTGGACTAATAAAGCCCCAGCATTTT. Its protein is CASSEGGLIKPQHF.

The genes are TRBV6-2 or TRBV6-3 and TRBJ2-7; D is undetermined. The germline V and J ends were trimmed by 8 bases and 4 bases, with 15 bases remaining between them. Per the germline V gene, CDR1 is MNHEY and CDR2 is SVGEGT. This CDR3 is 13 amino acids long. The CDR3 region has the DNA TGTGCCAGCGGTCTGGAGTCAGGTTACGAGCAGTACTTC. It specifies CASGLESGYEQYF.

V and J are TRBV7-8 and TRBJ1-1; TRBD1 matches 7 bases. The CDR3 runs 16 residues. Germline assignment: CDR1 SGHVS and CDR2 FQNEAQ. V shed 2 bases and J 3 bases; nucleotides not matched to a gene: 9. The CDR3 here is CASSLSTTGWDTEAFF. CDR3 DNA: TGTGCCAGCAGCTTATCCACGACAGGGTGGGACACTGAAGCTTTCTTT.

The chain is built from TRBV7-9 and TRBJ2-5; D is tentatively TRBD1 or TRBD2 (5 bases each). Per the germline V gene, CDR1 is SEHNR and CDR2 is FQNEAQ (reference sequence). The V and J ends lost 5 bases and 5 bases respectively, with 12 bases between them. This CDR3 contains 13 residues. In DNA form, the CDR3 reads TGTGCCAGCAGCAAATGGGGCGGGGAGACCCAGTACTTC. It translates to CASSKWGGETQYF.

The gene calls are TRBV4-1 and TRBJ1-6; tentative D call: TRBD1 (6 bases). Trimming stripped 8 bases from V and 9 bases from J, with 20 bases between. This CDR3 has 15 residues. Germline V gene sequence: CDR1 MGHRA, CDR2 YSYEKL. The CDR3 reads CASLFTGGHGSPLHF. The CDR3 DNA follows: TGCGCCAGCCTCTTTACTGGGGGGCACGGTTCACCCCTCCACTTT.

This rearrangement joins TRBV20-1 to TRBJ2-1; possibly TRBD2 for D (6 bases). Trimming left V 1 base short and J 6 bases short, with 13 bases between. The CDR3 consists of 14 residues. CDR1 and CDR2 (germline): DFQATT, SNEGSKA (reference sequence). CDR3 amino acids: CSARVPTSPNEQFF. CDR3 bases: TGCAGTGCTAGAGTCCCAACTAGCCCCAATGAGCAGTTCTTC.

V and J are TRBV19 and TRBJ1-1, with D unresolved. The CDR3 spans 15 residues. From germline, CDR1 is LNHDA and CDR2 SQIVND (reference sequence). V was cut by 0 bases and J by 4 bases, with 12 bases left in between. DNA of the CDR3: TGTGCCAGTAGTATAGATGGAGAAGTTCTCACTGAAGCTTTCTTT. It is translated as CASSIDGEVLTEAFF.

This clonotype showed up just a few times. CDR3 sequence: CASSLSTSHEQFF. Here the CDR3 DNA reads TGTGCCAGCAGTTTATCTACTAGTCATGAGCAGTTCTTC. The rearrangement joins TRBV27 to TRBJ2-1; TRBD2 might be the D (5 bases). The CDR3 has 13 residues. V was clipped by 0 bases and J by 8 bases, with 8 bases between them. The V gene's germline CDR1 is MNHEY and CDR2 SMNVEV (reference sequence).

The chain is built from TRBV11-1 and TRBJ1-1; the D is unclear. The CDR3 has 15 amino acids. The germline CDR1 and CDR2 sequences are SGHAT and FQDESV (reference sequence). Trimming left V 1 base short and J 5 bases short, with 14 bases between. The CDR3 coding sequence is TGTGCCAGCAGCTTAGGTCTGAGACGGGATACTGAAGCTTTCTTT. Translation: CASSLGLRRDTEAFF. Full variable domain (missing parts from reference TRBV11-1 and TRBJ1-1): EAEVAQSPRYKITEKSQAVAFWCDPISGHATLYWYRQILGQGPELLVQFQDESVVDDSQLPKDRFSAERLKGVDSTLKIQPAELGDSAMYLCASSLGLRRDTEAFFGQGTRLTVV.